This T cell receptor (beta chain) appears in the sequencing data of a study of T cells in Graves' hyperthyroidism and ophthalmopathy. Study results and limitations: The model forecast ophthalmopathy, anticipating it by a median around 6.9 months before onset.

This clonotype was found many times. The antigen is unknown. What was amplified from RNA transcripts were TCR beta CDR3 regions. With the HTBI primer set, the TCR CDR3 went through a first round of RT-PCR. One entry per CDR3 protein, called by TCRdb with MiXCR from the multiplex PCR reads. The sample records nearly 250,000 distinct CDR3 sequences, about 25% being singletons. A Clinical Activity Score of at least 3, a NOSPECS grade of at least 4 and a duration under 3 months were recorded in the ophthalmopathy patients. PBMCs came from 10 ml fresh peripheral blood. J gave up 10 bases and V 3 bases, and 8 bases lay outside the gene matches. The CDR3 extends over 14 amino acids. Germline V lookup: CDR1 MNHEY, CDR2 SVGEGT.

The sample consisted of blood. The sequence was obtained from a woman in her thirties or forties with Graves' ophthalmopathy. The V call is TRBV6-2 or TRBV6-3, the J call TRBJ2-4; 8 nucleotides align to TRBD2. The CDR3 bases are TGTGCCAGCAGTTATCCGGAACTAGCGGAGATTCAGTACTTC. Translated, it gives CASSYPELAEIQYF.